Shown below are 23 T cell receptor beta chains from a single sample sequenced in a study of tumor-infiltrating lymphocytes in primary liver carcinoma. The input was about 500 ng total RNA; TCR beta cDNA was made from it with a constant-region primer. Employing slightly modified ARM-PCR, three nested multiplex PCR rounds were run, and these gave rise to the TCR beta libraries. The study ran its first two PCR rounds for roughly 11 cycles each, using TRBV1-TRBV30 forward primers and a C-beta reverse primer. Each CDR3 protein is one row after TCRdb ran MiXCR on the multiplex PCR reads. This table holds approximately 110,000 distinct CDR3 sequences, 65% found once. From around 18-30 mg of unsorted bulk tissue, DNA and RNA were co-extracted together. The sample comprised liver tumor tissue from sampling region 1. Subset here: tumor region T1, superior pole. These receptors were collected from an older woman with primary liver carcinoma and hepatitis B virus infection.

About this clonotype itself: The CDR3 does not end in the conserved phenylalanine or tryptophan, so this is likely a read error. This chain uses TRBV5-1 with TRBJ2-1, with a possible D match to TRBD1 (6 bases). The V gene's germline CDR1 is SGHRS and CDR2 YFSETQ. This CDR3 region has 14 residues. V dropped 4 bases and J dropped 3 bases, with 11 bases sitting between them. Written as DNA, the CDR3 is TGCGCCAGCAGCGGGGGACAAAACTACAATGAGCAGTTCCTC. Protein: CASSGGQNYNEQFL.

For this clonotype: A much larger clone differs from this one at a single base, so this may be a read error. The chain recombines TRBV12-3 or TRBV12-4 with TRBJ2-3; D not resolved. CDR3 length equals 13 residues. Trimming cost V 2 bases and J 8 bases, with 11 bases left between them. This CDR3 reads CASSLSEPGTQYF. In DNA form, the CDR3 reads TGTGCCAGCAGTTTATCAGAGCCGGGTACGCAGTATTTT.

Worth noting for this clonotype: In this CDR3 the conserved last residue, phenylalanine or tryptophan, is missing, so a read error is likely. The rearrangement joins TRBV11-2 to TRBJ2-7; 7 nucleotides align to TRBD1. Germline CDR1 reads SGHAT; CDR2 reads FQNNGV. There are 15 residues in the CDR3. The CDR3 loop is CASSLAGQRSYEQYL. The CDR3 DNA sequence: TGTGCCAGCAGCTTAGCGGGACAGCGCTCCTACGAACAGTACTTA.

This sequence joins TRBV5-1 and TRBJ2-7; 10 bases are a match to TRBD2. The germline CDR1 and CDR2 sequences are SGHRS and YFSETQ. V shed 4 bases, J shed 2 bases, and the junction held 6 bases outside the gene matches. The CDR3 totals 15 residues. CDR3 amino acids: CASSPTSGTTYEQYF. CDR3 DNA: TGCGCCAGCAGCCCCACTAGCGGGACTACCTACGAGCAGTACTTC.

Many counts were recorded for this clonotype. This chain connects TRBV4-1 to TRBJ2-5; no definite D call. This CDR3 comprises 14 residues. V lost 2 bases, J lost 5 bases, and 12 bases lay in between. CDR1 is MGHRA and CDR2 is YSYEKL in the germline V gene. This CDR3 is CASSQMAGWETQYF. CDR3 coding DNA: TGCGCCAGCAGCCAAATGGCAGGCTGGGAGACCCAGTACTTC.

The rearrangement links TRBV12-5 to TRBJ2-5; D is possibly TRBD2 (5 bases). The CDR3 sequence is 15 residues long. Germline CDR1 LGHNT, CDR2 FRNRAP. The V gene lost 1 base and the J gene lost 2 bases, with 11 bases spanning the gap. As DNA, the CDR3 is TGTGCTAGTGGTTTGGGAGGAGGAAGGCAAGAGACCCAGTACTTC. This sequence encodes CASGLGGGRQETQYF. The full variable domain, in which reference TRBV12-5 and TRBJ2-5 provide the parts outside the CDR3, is DARVTQTPRHKVTEMGQEVTMRCQPILGHNTVFWYRQTMMQGLELLAYFRNRAPLDDSGMPKDRFSAEMPDATLATLKIQPSEPRDSAVYFCASGLGGGRQETQYFGPGTRLLVL.

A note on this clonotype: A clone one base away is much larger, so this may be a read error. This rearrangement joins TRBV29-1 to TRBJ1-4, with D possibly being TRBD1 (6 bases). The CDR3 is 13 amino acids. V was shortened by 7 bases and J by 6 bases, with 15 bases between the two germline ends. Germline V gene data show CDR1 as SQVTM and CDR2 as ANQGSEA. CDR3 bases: TGCAGCGGAAAGGGGGTTATAGATGAAAAACTGTTTTTT. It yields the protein CSGKGVIDEKLFF.

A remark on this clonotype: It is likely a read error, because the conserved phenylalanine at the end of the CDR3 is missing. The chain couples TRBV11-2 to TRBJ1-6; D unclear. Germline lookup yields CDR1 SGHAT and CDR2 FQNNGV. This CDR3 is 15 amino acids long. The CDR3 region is CASNLETVGNSPLHS. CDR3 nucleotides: TGTGCCAGCAACTTAGAAACAGTAGGCAATTCACCCCTCCACTCT.

CDR3 nucleotide sequence: TGTGCCAGCAGCTTAGGCGGACAGGGGATCACAGATACGCAGTATTTT. Its protein is CASSLGGQGITDTQYF. The J gene is TRBJ2-3, the V gene TRBV11-2; 9 bases align to TRBD1. The CDR3 sequence is 16 residues long. Germline values: CDR1 SGHAT, CDR2 FQNNGV. With V trimmed by 1 base and J by 2 bases, 4 bases remained unmatched.

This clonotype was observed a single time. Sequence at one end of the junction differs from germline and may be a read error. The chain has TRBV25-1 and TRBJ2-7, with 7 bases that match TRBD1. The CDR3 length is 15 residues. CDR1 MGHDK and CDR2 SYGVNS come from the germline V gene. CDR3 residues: CASSANRGPTYGQYF. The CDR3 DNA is TGTGCCAGCAGTGCCAACAGGGGACCTACCTACGGGCAGTACTTC.

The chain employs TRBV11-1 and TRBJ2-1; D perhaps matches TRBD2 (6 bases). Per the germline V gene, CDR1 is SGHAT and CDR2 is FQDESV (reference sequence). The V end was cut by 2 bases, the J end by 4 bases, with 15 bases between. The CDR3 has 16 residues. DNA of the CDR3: TGTGCCAGCAGCTTACGAGGCGGGACCTTGTACAATGAGCAGTTCTTC. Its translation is CASSLRGGTLYNEQFF.

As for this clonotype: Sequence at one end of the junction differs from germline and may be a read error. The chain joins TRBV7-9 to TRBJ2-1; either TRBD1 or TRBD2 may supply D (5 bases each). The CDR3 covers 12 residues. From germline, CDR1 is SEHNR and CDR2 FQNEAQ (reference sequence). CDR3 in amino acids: CASSLTGSLGEF. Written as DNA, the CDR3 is TGTGCCAGCAGCTTAACGGGCAGTTTGGGGGAATTC.

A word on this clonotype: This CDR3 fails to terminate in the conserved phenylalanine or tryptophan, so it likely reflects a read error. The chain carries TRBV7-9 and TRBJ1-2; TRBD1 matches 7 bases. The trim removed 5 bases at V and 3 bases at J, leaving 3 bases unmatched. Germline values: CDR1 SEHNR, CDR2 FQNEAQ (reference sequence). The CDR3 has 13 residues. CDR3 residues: CASSLQGYYGYTI. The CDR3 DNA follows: TGTGCCAGCAGCCTACAGGGGTACTATGGCTACACCATC.

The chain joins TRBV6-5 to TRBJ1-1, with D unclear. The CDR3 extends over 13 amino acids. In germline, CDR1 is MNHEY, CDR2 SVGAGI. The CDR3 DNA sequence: TGTGTCACCAACCCCGCACGGAACACTGAAGCTTTCTTT. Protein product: CVTNPARNTEAFF.

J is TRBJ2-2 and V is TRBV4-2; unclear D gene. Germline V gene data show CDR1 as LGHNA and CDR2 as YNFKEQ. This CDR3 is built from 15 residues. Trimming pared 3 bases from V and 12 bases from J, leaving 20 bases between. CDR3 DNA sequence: TGTGCCAGCAGCCAGGGCGGCGCGAACACCAGGCAGCTGTTTTTT. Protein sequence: CASSQGGANTRQLFF.

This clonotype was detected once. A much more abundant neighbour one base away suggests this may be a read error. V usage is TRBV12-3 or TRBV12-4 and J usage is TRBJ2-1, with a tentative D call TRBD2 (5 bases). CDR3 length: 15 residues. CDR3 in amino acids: CASTKEARSYNEQLF. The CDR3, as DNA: TGTGCCAGCACTAAGGAGGCCCGCTCCTACAATGAGCAGCTCTTC.

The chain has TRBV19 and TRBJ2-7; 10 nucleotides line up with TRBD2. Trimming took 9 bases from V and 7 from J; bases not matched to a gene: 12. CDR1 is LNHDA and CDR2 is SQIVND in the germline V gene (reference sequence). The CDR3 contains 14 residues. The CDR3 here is CASSSGGGYHEQYF. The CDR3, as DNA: TGTGCCAGCTCTAGCGGGGGAGGGTACCATGAGCAGTACTTC.

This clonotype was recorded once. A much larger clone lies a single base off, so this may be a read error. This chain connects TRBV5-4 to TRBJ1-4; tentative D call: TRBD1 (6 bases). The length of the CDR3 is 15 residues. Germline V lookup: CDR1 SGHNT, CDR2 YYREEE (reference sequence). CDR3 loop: CASSPQQGGSEKLVF. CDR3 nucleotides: TGTGCCAGCAGCCCCCAACAGGGCGGTAGCGAAAAACTGGTTTTT. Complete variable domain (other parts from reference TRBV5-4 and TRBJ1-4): ETGVTQSPTHLIKTRGQQVTLRCSSQSGHNTVSWYQQALGQGPQFIFQYYREEENGRGNFPPRFSGLQFPNYSSELNVNALELDDSALYLCASSPQQGGSEKLVFGSGTQLSVL.

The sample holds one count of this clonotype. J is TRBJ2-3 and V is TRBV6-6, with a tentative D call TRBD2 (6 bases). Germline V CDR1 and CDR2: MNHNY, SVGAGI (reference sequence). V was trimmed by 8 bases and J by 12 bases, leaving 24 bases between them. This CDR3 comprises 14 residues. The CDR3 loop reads CASGTGAFSDIQYF. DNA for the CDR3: TGTGCCAGCGGGACGGGAGCGTTCTCAGATATACAGTATTTT.

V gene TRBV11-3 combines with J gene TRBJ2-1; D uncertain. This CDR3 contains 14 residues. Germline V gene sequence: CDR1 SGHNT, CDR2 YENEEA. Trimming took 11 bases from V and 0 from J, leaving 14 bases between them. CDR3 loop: CACQSSGSYNEQFF. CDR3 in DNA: TGTGCCTGCCAGTCTAGTGGCTCCTACAATGAGCAGTTCTTC.

In nucleotides, the CDR3 is TGTGCCAGTAGTCTCGACAGGAGTTATGAAAAACTGTTTTTT. This sequence encodes CASSLDRSYEKLFF. The chain joins TRBV28 to TRBJ1-4, with D perhaps matching TRBD1 (6 bases). With 9 bases removed from V and 6 bases from J, the gap between germline ends came to 17 bases. This CDR3 is 14 amino acids long. Germline CDR1 is MDHEN and CDR2 is SYDVKM.

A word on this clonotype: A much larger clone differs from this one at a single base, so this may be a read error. CDR3 nucleotide sequence: TGTGCCAGCAGCCCAACAGACGGATCCTCCTACGAGCAGTTCTTC. This sequence encodes CASSPTDGSSYEQFF. The chain has TRBV12-3 or TRBV12-4 and TRBJ2-7; D is undetermined. The closer fit of TRBJ2-1 to the DNA end suggests the J call may be wrong. There are 15 residues in the CDR3.

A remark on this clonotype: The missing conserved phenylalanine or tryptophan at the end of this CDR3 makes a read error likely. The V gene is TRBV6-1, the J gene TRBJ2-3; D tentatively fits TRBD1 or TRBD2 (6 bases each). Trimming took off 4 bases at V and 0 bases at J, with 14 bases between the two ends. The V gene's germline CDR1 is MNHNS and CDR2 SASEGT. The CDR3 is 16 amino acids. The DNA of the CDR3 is TGTGCCAGCAGTGTTACTTCGGGGGCTAGCACAGATACGCAGTATCTT. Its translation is CASSVTSGASTDTQYL.